These 2 T cell receptor beta chains came from one sample sequenced in a study of blood T cell repertoires in COVID-19. Libraries were prepared by immunoSEQ multiplex PCR; TCRdb keeps only in-frame clonotypes and omits some of them. This sample has tens of thousands of clones, with around nine tenths found just once. The sample taken for sequencing was peripheral blood. The receptors derive from a woman between 65 and 79 years old with acute or convalescent COVID-19.

The V and J genes are TRBV28 and TRBJ1-1, with D maybe TRBD1 (5 bases). CDR1 is MDHEN and CDR2 is SYDVKM in the germline V gene. The CDR3 contains 17 residues. The ends were cut back, 3 bases at V and 2 bases at J, with 19 bases in the middle. CDR3 DNA: TGTGCCAGCAGTTTTCTGGCTGGGGCTCCAACCAACACTGAAGCTTTCTTT. As protein: CASSFLAGAPTNTEAFF.

The rearrangement uses TRBV5-1 and TRBJ2-5; 13 bases align to TRBD2. CDR1 is SGHRS and CDR2 is YFSETQ in the germline V gene. CDR3 size: 17 residues. Trimming removed 0 bases from V and 5 bases from J; junction bases left unmatched: 7. DNA for the CDR3: TGCGCCAGCAGCTTGGGCTCCGGGACTAGCGGGACGGAGACCCAGTACTTC. This sequence encodes CASSLGSGTSGTETQYF.